The text below deals with one T cell receptor (beta chain). The data derive from a study of cytomegalovirus exposure and HLA in healthy donors. The germline V and J ends were trimmed by 5 bases and 2 bases, with 17 bases remaining between them. Germline lookup yields CDR1 SGHRS and CDR2 YFSETQ. The CDR3 totals 16 residues. PCR primers comprised 60 Vbeta and 13 Jbeta primers. Assay used: immunoSEQ multiplex PCR; TCRdb lists only in-frame clones, some missing. Of around 120,000 clones listed, 80% are singletons. The rearrangement links TRBV5-1 to TRBJ1-3, with TRBD1 as a possible D gene (5 bases). Material for sequencing was PBMCs. The clonotype originates from a female donor in good health and CMV-seropositive. CDR3 in DNA: TGCGCCAGCAGTCCTCAAGTTCAGGGTACTGGAAACACCATATATTTT. It codes for CASSPQVQGTGNTIYF.